This T cell receptor (beta chain) was sequenced during a study of metastatic and nonmetastatic thyroid tumors. For the study at large: Samples came from malignant and benign thyroid patients, and repertoires were compared across blood and tumor or nodule tissue.

Thyroid surgery was preceded by no treatment in any patient. Per the germline V gene, CDR1 is GTSNPN and CDR2 is SVGIG (reference sequence). Trimming removed 4 bases from V and 5 bases from J, with 15 bases in between. This CDR3 is built from 13 residues. As originally analysed: A papillary thyroid cancer distant-metastasis classifier was built from CDR3 differences across clinicopathological groups. Using MiXCR, TCRdb re-called clones from the PCR reads. The V and J calls, along with clone size, are taken from TCRdb and not from the paper's own processing. There are about 53,000 clones in the sample; approximately 22% occur only once, and around 4% lies in the top ten.

The rearrangement uses TRBV30 and TRBJ2-7; the D is unclear. The sample was blood. This sequence originates from a female donor with papillary thyroid cancer or a benign thyroid nodule (not recorded which). Some clones in this sample may be carry-over from other donors' samples. The CDR3 sequence is CAWTDGVFDEQYF. The CDR3 region has the DNA TGTGCCTGGACCGACGGAGTTTTCGACGAGCAGTACTTC.